Reported below is one T cell receptor beta chain. As yet, its antigen is unknown. This record belongs to a study of T cell repertoires in cytomegalovirus infection. Study as a whole: Indications of both CMV infection and matching HLA type were provided by public TCR beta signatures. General study results and limits: The cumulative frequency of public TCR beta families identified carriers of CMV plus the relevant HLA. Within the response measured ex vivo, HLA-C-restricted CMV-specific TCR beta clonotypes were dominant.

V was shortened by 5 bases and J by 7 bases, with 11 bases between the two germline ends. This CDR3 region has 11 residues. Germline CDR1 reads DFQATT; CDR2 reads SNEGSKA (reference sequence). TCRdb reprocessed the reads via MiXCR and lists one record per CDR3 protein. In the table there are hundreds of thousands of distinct CDR3 sequences, 20% to 25% of which are singletons. The chain joins TRBV20-1 to TRBJ1-2; D gene unclear. This sequence was found in a human donor in good health (CMV status not recorded). Some clones in this sample may be carry-over from other donors' samples. The sample taken for sequencing was CD8+ T cells from PBMCs. The chain's CDR3 is CSAPLRGGYTF. Written as DNA, the CDR3 is TGCAGTGCTCCCCTCCGTGGTGGCTACACCTTC.